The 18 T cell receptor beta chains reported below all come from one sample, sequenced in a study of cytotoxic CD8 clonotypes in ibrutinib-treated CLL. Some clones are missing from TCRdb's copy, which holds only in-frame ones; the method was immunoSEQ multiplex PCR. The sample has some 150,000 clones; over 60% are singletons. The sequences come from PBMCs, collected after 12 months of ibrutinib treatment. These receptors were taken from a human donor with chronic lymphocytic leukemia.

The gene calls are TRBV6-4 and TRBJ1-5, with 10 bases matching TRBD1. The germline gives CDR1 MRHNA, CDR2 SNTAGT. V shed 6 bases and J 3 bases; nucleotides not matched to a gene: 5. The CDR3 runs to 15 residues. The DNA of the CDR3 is TGTGCCAGCAGCCGGGACAGGGGCTCCAATCAGCCCCAGCATTTT. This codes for CASSRDRGSNQPQHF.

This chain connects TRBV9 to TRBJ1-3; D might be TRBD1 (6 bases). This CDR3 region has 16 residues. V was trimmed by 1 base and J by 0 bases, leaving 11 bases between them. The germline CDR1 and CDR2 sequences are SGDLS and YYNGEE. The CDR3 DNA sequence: TGTGCCAGCAGCGTATCTCAGGGGAGCTCTGGAAACACCATATATTTT. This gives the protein CASSVSQGSSGNTIYF. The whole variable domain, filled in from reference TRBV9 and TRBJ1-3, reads DSGVTQTPKHLITATGQRVTLRCSPRSGDLSVYWYQQSLDQGLQFLIQYYNGEERAKGNILERFSAQQFPDLHSELNLSSLELGDSALYFCASSVSQGSSGNTIYFGEGSWLTVV.

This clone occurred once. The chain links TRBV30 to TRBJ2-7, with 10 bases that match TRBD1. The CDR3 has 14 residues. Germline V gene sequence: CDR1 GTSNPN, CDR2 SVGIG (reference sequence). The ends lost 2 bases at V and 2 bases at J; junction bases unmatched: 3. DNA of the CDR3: TGTGCCTGGAGTTTAGGGACAGGGGCCTACGAGCAGTACTTC. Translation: CAWSLGTGAYEQYF.

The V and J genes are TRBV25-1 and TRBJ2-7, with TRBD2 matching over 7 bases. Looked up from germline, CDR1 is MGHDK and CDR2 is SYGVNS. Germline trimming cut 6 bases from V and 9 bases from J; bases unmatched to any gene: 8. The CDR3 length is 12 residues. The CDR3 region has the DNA TGTGCCAGCAGCGGGGGACTACGAGGGCAGTACTTC. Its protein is CASSGGLRGQYF.

The CDR3 bases are TGTGCCAGCAGACCTACCGGGACAGGGGCCGGTCAGCCCCAGCATTTT. Its protein is CASRPTGTGAGQPQHF. The chain uses TRBV7-2 and TRBJ1-5; 10 nucleotides align to TRBD1. Per germline, CDR1 SGHTA and CDR2 FQGNSA. The length of the CDR3 is 16 residues. V gave up 6 bases and J gave up 6 bases; unmatched junction bases: 11.

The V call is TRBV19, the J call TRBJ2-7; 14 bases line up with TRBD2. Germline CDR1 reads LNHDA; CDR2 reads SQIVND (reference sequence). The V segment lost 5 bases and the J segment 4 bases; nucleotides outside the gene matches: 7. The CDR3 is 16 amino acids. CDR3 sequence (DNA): TGTGCCAGTAGTTCCTTGACTAGCGGGAGGGTATACGAGCAGTACTTC. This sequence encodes CASSSLTSGRVYEQYF.

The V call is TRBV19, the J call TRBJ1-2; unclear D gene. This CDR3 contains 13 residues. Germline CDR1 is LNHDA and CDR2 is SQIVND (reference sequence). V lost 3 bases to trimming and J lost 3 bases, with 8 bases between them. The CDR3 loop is CASSIVVDYGYTF. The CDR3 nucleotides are TGTGCCAGTAGTATTGTGGTTGACTATGGCTACACCTTC.

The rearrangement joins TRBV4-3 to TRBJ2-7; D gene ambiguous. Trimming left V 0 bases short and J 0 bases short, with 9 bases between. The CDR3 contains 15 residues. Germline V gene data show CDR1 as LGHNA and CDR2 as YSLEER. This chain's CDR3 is CASSQERHYSYEQYF. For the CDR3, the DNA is TGCGCCAGCAGCCAAGAAAGACACTACTCCTACGAGCAGTACTTC.

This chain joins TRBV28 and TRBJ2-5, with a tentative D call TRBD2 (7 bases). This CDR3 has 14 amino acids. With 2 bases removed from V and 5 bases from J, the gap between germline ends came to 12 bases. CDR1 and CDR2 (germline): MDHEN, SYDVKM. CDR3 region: CASSLGGREETQYF. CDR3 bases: TGTGCCAGCAGTTTAGGGGGGCGGGAGGAGACCCAGTACTTC.

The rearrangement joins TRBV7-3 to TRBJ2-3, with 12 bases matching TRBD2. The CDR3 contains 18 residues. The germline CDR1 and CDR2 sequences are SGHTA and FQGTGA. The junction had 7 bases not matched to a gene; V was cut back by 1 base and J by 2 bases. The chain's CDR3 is CASSLKASGRAFTDTQYF. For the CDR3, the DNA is TGTGCCAGCAGCTTAAAGGCTAGCGGGAGGGCCTTCACAGATACGCAGTATTTT.

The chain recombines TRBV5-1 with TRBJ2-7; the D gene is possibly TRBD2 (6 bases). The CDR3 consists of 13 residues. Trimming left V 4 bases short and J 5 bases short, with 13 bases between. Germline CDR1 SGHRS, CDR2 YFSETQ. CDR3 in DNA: TGCGCCAGCAGCAACCCTAGCGTGGACGAGCAGTACTTC. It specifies CASSNPSVDEQYF.

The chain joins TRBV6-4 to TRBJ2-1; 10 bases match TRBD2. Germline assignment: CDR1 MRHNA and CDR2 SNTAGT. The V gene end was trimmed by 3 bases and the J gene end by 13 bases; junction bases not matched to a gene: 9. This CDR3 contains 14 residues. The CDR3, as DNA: TGTGCCAGCAGTGATCGTCTAGCGGGAGAAGAACAGTTCTTC. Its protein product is CASSDRLAGEEQFF.

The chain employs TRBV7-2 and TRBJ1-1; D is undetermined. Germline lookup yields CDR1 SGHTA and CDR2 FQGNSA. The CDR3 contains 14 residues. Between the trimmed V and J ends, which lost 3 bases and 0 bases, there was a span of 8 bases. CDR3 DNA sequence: TGTGCCAGCAGCTTTGGGGTCATGAACACTGAAGCTTTCTTT. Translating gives CASSFGVMNTEAFF.

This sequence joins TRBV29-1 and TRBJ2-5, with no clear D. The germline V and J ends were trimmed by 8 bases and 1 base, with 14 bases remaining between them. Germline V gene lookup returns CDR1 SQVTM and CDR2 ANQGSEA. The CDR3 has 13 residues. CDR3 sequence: CSTRSPFQETQYF. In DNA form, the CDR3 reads TGCAGCACCCGCAGCCCCTTCCAAGAGACCCAGTACTTC.

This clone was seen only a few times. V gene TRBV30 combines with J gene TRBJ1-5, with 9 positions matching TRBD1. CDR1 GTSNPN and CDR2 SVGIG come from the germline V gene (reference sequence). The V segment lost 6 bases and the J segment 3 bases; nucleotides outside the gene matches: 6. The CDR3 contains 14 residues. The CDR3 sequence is CACQTGGINQPQHF. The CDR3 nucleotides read TGTGCCTGCCAGACAGGGGGAATCAATCAGCCCCAGCATTTT.

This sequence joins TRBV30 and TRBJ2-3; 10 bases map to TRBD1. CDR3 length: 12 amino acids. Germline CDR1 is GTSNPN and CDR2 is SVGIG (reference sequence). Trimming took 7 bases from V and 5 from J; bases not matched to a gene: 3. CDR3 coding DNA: TGTGCCTCGGGACAGGGGTTAGATACGCAGTATTTT. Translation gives CASGQGLDTQYF.

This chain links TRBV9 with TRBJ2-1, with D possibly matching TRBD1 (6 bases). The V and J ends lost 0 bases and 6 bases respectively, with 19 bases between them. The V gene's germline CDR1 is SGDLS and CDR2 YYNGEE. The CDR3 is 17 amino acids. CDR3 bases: TGTGCCAGCAGCGTAGATCAGGGGTCTATTTATGGCAATGAGCAGTTCTTC. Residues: CASSVDQGSIYGNEQFF.

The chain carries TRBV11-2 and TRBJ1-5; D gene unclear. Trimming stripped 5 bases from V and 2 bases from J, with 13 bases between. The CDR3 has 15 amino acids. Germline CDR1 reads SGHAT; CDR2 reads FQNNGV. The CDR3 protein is CASSPYLGGNQPQHF. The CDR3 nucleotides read TGTGCCAGCAGCCCCTATCTTGGAGGCAATCAGCCCCAGCATTTT.